Presented here are 17 T cell receptor beta chains from one specimen sequenced in a study of cytomegalovirus exposure and HLA in healthy donors. In the PCR, 60 Vbeta and 13 Jbeta primers were used. The repertoire was sequenced with immunoSEQ multiplex PCR; TCRdb's copy has only in-frame clones and lacks some. The sample has 160,000 or so clones, around 80% seen once. The material sequenced was PBMCs. The receptors were gathered from a man in his forties in good health and CMV-seronegative.

V usage is TRBV19 and J usage is TRBJ2-1; D uncertain. The germline V gene has CDR1 LNHDA and CDR2 SQIVND (reference sequence). CDR3 length equals 14 residues. V lost 1 base to trimming and J lost 4 bases, with 8 bases between them. CDR3 sequence: CASSIGGLYNEQFF. CDR3 bases: TGTGCCAGTAGTATAGGCGGCTTATACAATGAGCAGTTCTTC. The entire variable domain, with the rest obtained from reference TRBV19 and TRBJ2-1, is as follows: DGGITQSPKYLFRKEGQNVTLSCEQNLNHDAMYWYRQDPGQGLRLIYYSQIVNDFQKGDIAEGYSVSREKKESFPLTVTSAQKNPTAFYLCASSIGGLYNEQFFGPGTRLTVL.

This clone has just a few counts. The chain has TRBV6-5 and TRBJ1-4; 8 bases are a match to TRBD1. V lost 5 bases to trimming and J lost 8 bases; unmatched junction nucleotides: 7. There are 14 residues in the CDR3. Germline-derived CDR1 and CDR2 are MNHEY and SVGAGI. CDR3 sequence (DNA): TGTGCCAGCAGTAATGGACAGGGAGCCGAAAAACTGTTTTTT. As protein: CASSNGQGAEKLFF.

The chain has TRBV9 and TRBJ2-4, with a tentative D call TRBD1 (5 bases). Trimming removed 3 bases from V and 6 bases from J, with 10 bases in between. Per the germline V gene, CDR1 is SGDLS and CDR2 is YYNGEE. This CDR3 spans 13 amino acids. The DNA for the CDR3 is TGTGCCAGCAGCGCAACAGGCACAAACATTCAGTACTTC. It specifies CASSATGTNIQYF. Combining the CDR3 with reference TRBV9 and TRBJ2-4 gives the whole variable domain DSGVTQTPKHLITATGQRVTLRCSPRSGDLSVYWYQQSLDQGLQFLIQYYNGEERAKGNILERFSAQQFPDLHSELNLSSLELGDSALYFCASSATGTNIQYFGAGTRLSVL.

The chain links TRBV18 to TRBJ2-6; tentative D call: TRBD2 (5 bases). This CDR3 is 16 amino acids long. Trimming pared 3 bases from V and 3 bases from J, leaving 12 bases between. Germline V gives CDR1 KGHSH, CDR2 LQKENI. CDR3 sequence: CASSPSVGGGANVLTF. The CDR3, as DNA: TGTGCCAGCTCACCGTCCGTCGGAGGTGGGGCCAACGTCCTGACTTTC.

This clone was counted once. The gene calls are TRBV10-3 and TRBJ2-5; TRBD2 matches at 9 bases. After removal of 4 bases from V and 1 base from J, the junction contained 4 bases not matched to a gene. The CDR3 has 15 residues. Germline CDR1 is ENHRY and CDR2 is SYGVKD. CDR3 sequence reads: CAISVLAGAQETQYF. The CDR3, as DNA: TGTGCCATCAGTGTGTTAGCGGGGGCCCAAGAGACCCAGTACTTC.

The chain joins TRBV25-1 to TRBJ1-1, with D perhaps TRBD1 (5 bases). The CDR3 length is 13 residues. Germline CDR1 is MGHDK and CDR2 is SYGVNS. V gave up 4 bases and J gave up 3 bases, with 9 bases separating them. CDR3 loop: CASSALGDTEAFF. The CDR3 DNA reads TGTGCCAGCAGTGCTTTAGGGGACACTGAAGCTTTCTTT.

This chain joins TRBV20-1 and TRBJ2-7; D remains unclear. The germline CDR1 and CDR2 sequences are DFQATT and SNEGSKA (reference sequence). Trimming left V 3 bases short and J 5 bases short, with 5 bases between. CDR3 length: 10 residues. The CDR3: CSARFNEQYF. CDR3 in DNA: TGCAGTGCTAGGTTCAACGAGCAGTACTTC.

V and J are TRBV14 and TRBJ2-7; unclear D gene. Deletions cut 0 bases from V and 2 bases from J, with 11 bases between. The CDR3 is 15 amino acids. Germline CDR1 and CDR2: SGHDN and FVKESK. Written as DNA, the CDR3 is TGTGCCAGCAGCCAAGATCATGGGCCAACCTACGAGCAGTACTTC. It yields the protein CASSQDHGPTYEQYF.

The chain carries TRBV29-1 and TRBJ2-7; a possible D gene is TRBD1 (6 bases). V gave up 6 bases and J gave up 4 bases, with 19 bases separating them. The germline V gene has CDR1 SQVTM and CDR2 ANQGSEA. This CDR3 region has 14 residues. The CDR3 nucleotides read TGCAGCGTCCAACAGGGTAGGATCCCGTACGAGCAGTACTTC. Its protein is CSVQQGRIPYEQYF.

The genes are TRBV5-1 and TRBJ1-1; 7 bases align to TRBD1. The germline gives CDR1 SGHRS, CDR2 YFSETQ. The V gene end was trimmed by 0 bases and the J gene end by 6 bases; junction bases not matched to a gene: 8. The CDR3 has 15 amino acids. Here the CDR3 DNA reads TGCGCCAGCAGCTTGGCGGGCGACAGGGACCCTGAAGCTTTCTTT. It is translated as CASSLAGDRDPEAFF.

This clone was seen a few times. The rearrangement links TRBV7-9 to TRBJ1-2, with D perhaps TRBD1 (6 bases). Germline CDR1 reads SEHNR; CDR2 reads FQNEAQ (reference sequence). CDR3 length: 14 residues. V was cut by 5 bases and J by 4 bases, with 14 bases left in between. CDR3 DNA sequence: TGTGCCAGCAGCCCTGGACAGAGGAGCTATGGCTACACCTTC. Its protein is CASSPGQRSYGYTF.

On this clone: A read error may produce the germline difference seen at one junction end. The CDR3 region has the DNA TGTGCCAGTAAACCTAGCGGGGGCCAAGGGACCCAGTACTTC. Protein: CASKPSGGQGTQYF. V usage is TRBV19 and J usage is TRBJ2-5; 10 positions match TRBD2. CDR1 and CDR2 (germline): LNHDA, SQIVND (reference sequence). The CDR3 totals 14 residues.

J is TRBJ1-2 and V is TRBV2; D is perhaps TRBD1 (6 bases). Trimming took 7 bases from V and 7 from J, leaving 16 bases between them. Germline CDR1 is SNHLY and CDR2 is FYNNEI. CDR3 length equals 13 residues. The CDR3 protein is CASINRVSFGYTF. The DNA for the CDR3 is TGTGCCAGCATTAACAGGGTTAGCTTTGGCTACACCTTC. The full variable domain, completed using reference TRBV2 and TRBJ1-2, is EPEVTQTPSHQVTQMGQEVILRCVPISNHLYFYWYRQILGQKVEFLVSFYNNEISEKSEIFDDQFSVERPDGSNFTLKIRSTKLEDSAMYFCASINRVSFGYTFGSGTRLTVV.

This clone was seen more than once but under ten times. V gene TRBV5-4 combines with J gene TRBJ1-1, with unresolved D. Trimming removed 0 bases from V and 1 base from J, with 7 bases in between. This CDR3 has 14 residues. Germline V gene data show CDR1 as SGHNT and CDR2 as YYREEE (reference sequence). The CDR3 loop reads CASSLGAGNTEAFF. For the CDR3, the DNA is TGTGCCAGCAGCTTGGGCGCCGGGAACACTGAAGCTTTCTTT.

The chain combines TRBV5-1 with TRBJ1-6; D remains unclear. CDR3 length: 13 amino acids. Germline-derived CDR1 and CDR2 are SGHRS and YFSETQ. Trimming shortened V by 2 bases and J by 9 bases, and 9 bases separated the two germline ends. The CDR3 loop is CASSLEPASPLHF. CDR3 in DNA: TGCGCCAGCAGCTTAGAGCCCGCTTCACCCCTCCACTTT. Looking up the rest from reference TRBV5-1 and TRBJ1-6 gives the full variable domain: KAGVTQTPRYLIKTRGQQVTLSCSPISGHRSVSWYQQTPGQGLQFLFEYFSETQRNKGNFPGRFSGRQFSNSRSEMNVSTLELGDSALYLCASSLEPASPLHFGNGTRLTVT.

The V call is TRBV5-1, the J call TRBJ1-1; 10 bases are a match to TRBD1. J gave up 1 base and V 3 bases, and 9 bases lay outside the gene matches. In germline, CDR1 is SGHRS, CDR2 YFSETQ. The CDR3 extends over 17 amino acids. CDR3 nucleotides: TGCGCCAGCAGCTCCGCCGGGACAGGGGTCGGGAACACTGAAGCTTTCTTT. Translating gives CASSSAGTGVGNTEAFF.

V is TRBV12-5 and J is TRBJ1-4; D might be TRBD1 (5 bases). CDR3 length: 15 amino acids. Trimming shortened V by 1 base and J by 7 bases, and 13 bases separated the two germline ends. CDR1 is LGHNT and CDR2 is FRNRAP in the germline V gene. The CDR3 is CASGLAGGVGEKLFF. The DNA of the CDR3 is TGTGCTAGTGGTTTGGCCGGGGGGGTCGGTGAAAAACTGTTTTTT.